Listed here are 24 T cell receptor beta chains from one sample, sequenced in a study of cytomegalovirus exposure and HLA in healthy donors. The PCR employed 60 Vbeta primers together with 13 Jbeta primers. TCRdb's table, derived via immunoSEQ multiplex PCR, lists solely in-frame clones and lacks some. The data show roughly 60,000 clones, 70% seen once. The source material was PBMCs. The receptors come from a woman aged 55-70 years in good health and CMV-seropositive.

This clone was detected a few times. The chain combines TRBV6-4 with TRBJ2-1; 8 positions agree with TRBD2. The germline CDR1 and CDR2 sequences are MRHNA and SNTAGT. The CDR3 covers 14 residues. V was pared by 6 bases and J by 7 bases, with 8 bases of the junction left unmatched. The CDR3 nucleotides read TGTGCCAGCAGGGCACAGCGGGGGTCTAATGAGCAGTTCTTC. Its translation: CASRAQRGSNEQFF.

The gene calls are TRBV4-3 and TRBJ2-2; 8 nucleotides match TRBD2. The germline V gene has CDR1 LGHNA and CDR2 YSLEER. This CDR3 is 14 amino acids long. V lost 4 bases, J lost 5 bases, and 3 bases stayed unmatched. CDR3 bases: TGCGCCAGCAGCCCGGGGGGGAGGACCGGGGAGCTGTTTTTT. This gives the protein CASSPGGRTGELFF.

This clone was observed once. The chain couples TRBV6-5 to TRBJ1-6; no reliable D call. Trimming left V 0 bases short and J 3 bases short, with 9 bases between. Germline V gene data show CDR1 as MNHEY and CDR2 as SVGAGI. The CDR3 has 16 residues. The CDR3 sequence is CASSYSRRSYNSPLHF. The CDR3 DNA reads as TGTGCCAGCAGTTACTCGCGAAGGAGCTATAATTCACCCCTCCACTTT.

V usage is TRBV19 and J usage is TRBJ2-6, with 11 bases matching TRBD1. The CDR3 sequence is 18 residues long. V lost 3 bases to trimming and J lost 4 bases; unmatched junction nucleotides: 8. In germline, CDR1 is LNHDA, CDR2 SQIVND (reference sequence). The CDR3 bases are TGTGCCAGTAGTATTAAGGACAGGGGGCGCATAGGGGCCAACGTCCTGACTTTC. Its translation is CASSIKDRGRIGANVLTF.

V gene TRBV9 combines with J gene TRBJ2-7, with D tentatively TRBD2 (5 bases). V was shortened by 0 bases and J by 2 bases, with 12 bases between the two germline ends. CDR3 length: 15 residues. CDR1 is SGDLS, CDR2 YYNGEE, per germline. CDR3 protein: CASSVGGPSTYEQYF. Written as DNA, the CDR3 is TGTGCCAGCAGCGTAGGTGGGCCTAGCACCTACGAGCAGTACTTC.

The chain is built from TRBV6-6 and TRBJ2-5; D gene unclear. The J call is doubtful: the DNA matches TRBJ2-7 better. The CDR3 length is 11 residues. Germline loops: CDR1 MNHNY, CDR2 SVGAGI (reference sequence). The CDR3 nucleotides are TGTGCCAGCAGTTACACCAGCGAGCAGTACTTC. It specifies CASSYTSEQYF.

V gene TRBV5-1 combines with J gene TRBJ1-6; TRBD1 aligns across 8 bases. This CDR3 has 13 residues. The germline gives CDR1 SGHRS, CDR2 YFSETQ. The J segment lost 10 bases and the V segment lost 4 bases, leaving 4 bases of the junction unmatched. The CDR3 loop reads CASSAGGESPLHF. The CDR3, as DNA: TGCGCCAGCAGCGCAGGGGGCGAATCACCCCTCCACTTT.

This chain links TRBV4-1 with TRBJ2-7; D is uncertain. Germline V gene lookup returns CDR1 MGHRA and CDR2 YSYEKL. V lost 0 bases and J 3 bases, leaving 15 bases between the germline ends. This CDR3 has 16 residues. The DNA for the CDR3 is TGCGCCAGCAGCCAAGAGCCGATTAGTTCCCTCTACGAGCAGTACTTC. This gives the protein CASSQEPISSLYEQYF.

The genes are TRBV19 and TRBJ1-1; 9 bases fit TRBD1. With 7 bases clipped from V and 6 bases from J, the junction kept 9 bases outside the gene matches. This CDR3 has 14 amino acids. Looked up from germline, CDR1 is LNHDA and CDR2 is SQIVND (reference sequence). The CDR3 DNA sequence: TGTGCCAGTATAGTGCGGACAGGGGACCCTGAAGCTTTCTTT. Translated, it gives CASIVRTGDPEAFF.

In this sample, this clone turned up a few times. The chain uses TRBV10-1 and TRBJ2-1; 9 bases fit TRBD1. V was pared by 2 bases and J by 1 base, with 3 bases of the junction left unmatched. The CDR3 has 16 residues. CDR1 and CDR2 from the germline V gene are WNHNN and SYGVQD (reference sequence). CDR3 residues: CASSETGTGSYNEQFF. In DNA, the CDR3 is TGCGCCAGCAGTGAGACCGGGACAGGGTCCTACAATGAGCAGTTCTTC.

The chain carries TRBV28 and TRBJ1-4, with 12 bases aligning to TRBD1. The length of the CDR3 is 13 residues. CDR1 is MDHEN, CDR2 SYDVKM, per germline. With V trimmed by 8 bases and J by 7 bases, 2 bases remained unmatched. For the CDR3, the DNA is TGTGCCAGCGGGACAGGGGGCGTTGAAAAACTGTTTTTT. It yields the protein CASGTGGVEKLFF.

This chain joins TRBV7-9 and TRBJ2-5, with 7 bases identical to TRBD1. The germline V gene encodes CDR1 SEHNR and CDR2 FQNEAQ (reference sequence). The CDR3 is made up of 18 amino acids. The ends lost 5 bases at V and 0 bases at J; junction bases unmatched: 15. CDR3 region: CASSTGTAPWGYQETQYF. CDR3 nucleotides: TGTGCCAGCAGCACAGGGACAGCCCCATGGGGGTACCAAGAGACCCAGTACTTC.

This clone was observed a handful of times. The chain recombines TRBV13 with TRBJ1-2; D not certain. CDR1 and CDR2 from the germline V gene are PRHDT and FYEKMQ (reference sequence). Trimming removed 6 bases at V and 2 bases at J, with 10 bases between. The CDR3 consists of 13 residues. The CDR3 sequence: CASSGQENYGYTF. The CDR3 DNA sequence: TGTGCCAGCAGTGGGCAGGAAAACTATGGCTACACCTTC.

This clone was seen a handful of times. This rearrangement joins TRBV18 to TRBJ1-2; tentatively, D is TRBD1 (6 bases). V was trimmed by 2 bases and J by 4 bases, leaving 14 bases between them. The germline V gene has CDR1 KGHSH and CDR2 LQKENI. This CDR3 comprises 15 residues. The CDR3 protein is CASSPSPGGGYGYTF. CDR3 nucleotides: TGTGCCAGCTCACCATCCCCGGGGGGCGGCTATGGCTACACCTTC.

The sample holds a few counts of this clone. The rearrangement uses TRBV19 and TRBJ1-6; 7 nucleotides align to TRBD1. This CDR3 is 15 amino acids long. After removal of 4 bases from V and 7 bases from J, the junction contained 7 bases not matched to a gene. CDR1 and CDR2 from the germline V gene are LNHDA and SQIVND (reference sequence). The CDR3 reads CASSTQGQGNSPLHF. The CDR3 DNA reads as TGTGCCAGTAGTACACAGGGGCAGGGAAATTCACCCCTCCACTTT.

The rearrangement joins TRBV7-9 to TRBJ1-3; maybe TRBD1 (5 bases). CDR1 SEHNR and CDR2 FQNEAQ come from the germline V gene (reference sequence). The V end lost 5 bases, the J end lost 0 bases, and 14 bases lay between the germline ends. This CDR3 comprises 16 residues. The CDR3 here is CASSVSSRDSGNTIYF. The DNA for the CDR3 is TGTGCCAGCAGCGTCAGCAGCAGGGACTCTGGAAACACCATATATTTT.

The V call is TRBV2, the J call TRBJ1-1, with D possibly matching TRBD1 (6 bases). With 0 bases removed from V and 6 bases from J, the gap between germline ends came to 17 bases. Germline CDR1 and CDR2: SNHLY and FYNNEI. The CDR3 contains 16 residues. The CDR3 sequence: CASSEALFRGAAEAFF. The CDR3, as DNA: TGTGCCAGCAGTGAAGCGCTCTTTCGGGGGGCCGCTGAAGCTTTCTTT.

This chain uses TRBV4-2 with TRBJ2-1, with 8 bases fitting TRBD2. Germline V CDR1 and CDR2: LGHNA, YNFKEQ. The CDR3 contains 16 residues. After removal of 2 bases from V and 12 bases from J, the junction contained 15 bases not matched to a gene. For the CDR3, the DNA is TGTGCCAGCAGCCAACTGGGGACTAGTGGGGGTTATGGGCAGTTCTTC. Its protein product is CASSQLGTSGGYGQFF.

The CDR3 loop is CASSDRAKNIQYF. DNA of the CDR3: TGTGCCAGCAGTGACCGTGCCAAAAACATTCAGTACTTC. The chain has TRBV6-1 and TRBJ2-4, with unresolved D. V lost 3 bases to trimming and J lost 1 base, with 4 bases between them. Germline CDR1 and CDR2: MNHNS and SASEGT. The CDR3 has 13 residues.

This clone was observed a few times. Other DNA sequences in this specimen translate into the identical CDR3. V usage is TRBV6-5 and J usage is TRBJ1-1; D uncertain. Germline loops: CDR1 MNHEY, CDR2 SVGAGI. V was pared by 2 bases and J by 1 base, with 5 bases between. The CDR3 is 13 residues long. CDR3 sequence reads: CASSYGRNTEAFF. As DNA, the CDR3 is TGTGCCAGCAGTTACGGGAGGAACACTGAAGCTTTCTTT.

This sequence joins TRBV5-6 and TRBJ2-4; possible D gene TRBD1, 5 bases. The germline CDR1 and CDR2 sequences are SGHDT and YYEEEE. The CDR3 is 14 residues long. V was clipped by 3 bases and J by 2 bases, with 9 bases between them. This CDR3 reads CASSWQGSKNIQYF. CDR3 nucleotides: TGTGCCAGCAGCTGGCAGGGTTCCAAAAACATTCAGTACTTC.

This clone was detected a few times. The CDR3 nucleotides read TGTGCCAGCAGCTTTGGAGGGGTTACGGATCAGCCCCAGCATTTT. This translates into CASSFGGVTDQPQHF. The chain carries TRBV5-4 and TRBJ1-5; D is possibly TRBD1 (5 bases). Germline assignment: CDR1 SGHNT and CDR2 YYREEE (reference sequence). The CDR3 length is 15 residues. V was trimmed by 2 bases and J by 5 bases, leaving 14 bases between them. The full variable domain, with the rest looked up from reference TRBV5-4 and TRBJ1-5, is ETGVTQSPTHLIKTRGQQVTLRCSSQSGHNTVSWYQQALGQGPQFIFQYYREEENGRGNFPPRFSGLQFPNYSSELNVNALELDDSALYLCASSFGGVTDQPQHFGDGTRLSIL.

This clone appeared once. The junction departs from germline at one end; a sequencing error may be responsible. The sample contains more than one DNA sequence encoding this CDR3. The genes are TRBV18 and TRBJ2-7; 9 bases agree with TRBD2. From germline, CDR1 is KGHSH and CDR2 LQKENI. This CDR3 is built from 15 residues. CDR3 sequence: CASSQRTSDTYEQYF. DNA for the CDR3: TGTGCCAGCTCACAAAGGACTAGCGATACCTACGAGCAGTACTTT.

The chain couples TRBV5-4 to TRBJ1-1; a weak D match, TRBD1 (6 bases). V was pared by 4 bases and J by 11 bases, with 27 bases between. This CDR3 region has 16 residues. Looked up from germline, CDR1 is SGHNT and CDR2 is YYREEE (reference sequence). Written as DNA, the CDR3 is TGTGCCAGCAGCGCATGGGGGGGGGCCGGGGTGGTGCGGGCTTTCTTT. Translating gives CASSAWGGAGVVRAFF.